This T cell receptor (beta chain) appears in the sequencing data of a study of PD-1 blockade in classical Hodgkin lymphoma. Germline CDR1 and CDR2: SGDLS and YYNGEE. The germline V and J ends were trimmed by 0 bases and 11 bases, with 13 bases remaining between them. CDR3 length equals 13 residues. Using immunoSEQ multiplex PCR, the repertoire was profiled, and TCRdb retains in-frame clones only, with some absent. The profile covers about 96,000 clones, with more than 85% appearing a single time and just under 2% taken by the ten largest. The time point was: cycle 4 day 1 (C4D1), after five to seven weeks of nivolumab. The patients all showed relapse after autologous stem cell transplantation, while their brentuximab vedotin exposure varied.

The chain uses TRBV9 and TRBJ2-3, with a tentative D call TRBD1 (6 bases). The TCR originated in a human donor with classical Hodgkin lymphoma. This sample comprised peripheral blood mononuclear cells (PBMCs), obtained before the fourth cycle of nivolumab. CDR3 DNA sequence: TGTGCCAGCAGCGTAGGCCAGGGACAATGGCAGTATTTT. Amino acids: CASSVGQGQWQYF.